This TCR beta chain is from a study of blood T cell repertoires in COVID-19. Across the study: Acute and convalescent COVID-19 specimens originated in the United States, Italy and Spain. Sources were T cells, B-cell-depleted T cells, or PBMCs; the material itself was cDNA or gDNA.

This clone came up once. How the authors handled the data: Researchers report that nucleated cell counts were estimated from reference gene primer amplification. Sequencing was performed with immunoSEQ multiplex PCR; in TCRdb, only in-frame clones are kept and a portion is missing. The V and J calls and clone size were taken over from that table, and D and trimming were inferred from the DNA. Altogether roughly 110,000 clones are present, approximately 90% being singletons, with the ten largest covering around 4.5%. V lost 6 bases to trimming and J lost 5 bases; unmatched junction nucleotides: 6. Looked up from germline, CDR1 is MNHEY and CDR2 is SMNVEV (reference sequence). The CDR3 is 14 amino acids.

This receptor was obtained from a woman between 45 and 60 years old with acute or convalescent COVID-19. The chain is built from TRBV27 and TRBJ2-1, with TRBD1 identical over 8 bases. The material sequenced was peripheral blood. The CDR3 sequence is CASSSYRGNNEQFF. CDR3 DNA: TGTGCCAGCAGCTCTTACAGGGGGAACAATGAGCAGTTCTTC.